Following are 8 T cell receptor beta chains from one sample sequenced in a study of Ad26.COV2.S vaccination and SARS-CoV-2 variants. The assay was immunoSEQ multiplex PCR, and TCRdb's table has in-frame clones only and misses some. The sample includes about 680,000 clones, around 89% seen only once; the top ten take roughly 1.5%. Treatment denoted: around 19 received Ad26.COV2.S at low or high dose, single or two shots; a few received placebo; per-sample allocation not given. Sampling took place 63 days after the first vaccine or placebo injection. The sample consisted of peripheral blood, taken in a trial of Ad26.COV2.S vaccine versus placebo. Receptors were obtained from a person between 18 and 65 years old who received the Ad26.COV2.S COVID-19 vaccine or a placebo.

J is TRBJ2-7 and V is TRBV2; tentatively, D is TRBD2 (6 bases). V was clipped by 4 bases and J by 0 bases, with 13 bases between them. CDR1 SNHLY and CDR2 FYNNEI come from the germline V gene. The CDR3 sequence is 15 residues long. The CDR3 region is CASSAGLGSSYEQYF. The CDR3 DNA follows: TGTGCCAGCAGTGCCGGACTCGGGAGCTCCTACGAGCAGTACTTC.

CDR3: CASSQGLGETQYF. The CDR3 coding sequence is TGTGCCAGCAGCCAGGGACTCGGAGAGACCCAGTACTTC. The chain couples TRBV4-2 to TRBJ2-5; TRBD2 might be the D (6 bases). Trimming removed 3 bases from V and 4 bases from J, with 9 bases in between. CDR1 is LGHNA, CDR2 YNFKEQ, per germline. The CDR3 totals 13 residues.

This clone showed up just a few times. Other nucleotide sequences in the sample specify the same CDR3. This chain connects TRBV24-1 to TRBJ2-1, with D tentatively TRBD2 (5 bases). Germline V gene data show CDR1 as KGHDR and CDR2 as SFDVKD. This CDR3 has 15 residues. V lost 9 bases and J 0 bases, leaving 14 bases between the germline ends. The CDR3 nucleotides are TGTGCCACCTCTAGGGCGGGTGGCTCCTACAATGAGCAGTTCTTC. Translating it yields CATSRAGGSYNEQFF.

The chain uses TRBV3-1 (or the pseudogene TRBV3-2) and TRBJ1-1, with D maybe TRBD1 (5 bases). Looked up from germline, CDR1 is LGHDT and CDR2 is YNNKEL (reference sequence). Trimming took off 4 bases at V and 5 bases at J, with 14 bases between the two ends. This CDR3 has 14 residues. This CDR3 is CASSLTALGTEAFF. DNA of the CDR3: TGTGCCAGCAGCCTGACAGCTTTGGGGACTGAAGCTTTCTTT.

The CDR3 DNA reads TGTGCCAGCAGCCGGGGGGACAGGGCCAAAAACATTCAGTACTTC. Translating it yields CASSRGDRAKNIQYF. The V gene is TRBV6-2 or TRBV6-3, the J gene TRBJ2-4; tentative D call: TRBD1 (8 bases). V was clipped by 6 bases and J by 1 base, with 13 bases between them. This CDR3 is 15 amino acids long. Germline V gives CDR1 MNHEY, CDR2 SVGEGT.

The chain joins TRBV19 to TRBJ2-7; 8 bases agree with TRBD1. CDR1 is LNHDA and CDR2 is SQIVND in the germline V gene (reference sequence). Unmatched junction bases numbered 5, after V lost 6 bases and J lost 4 bases. The CDR3 sequence is 13 residues long. CDR3 residues: CASRQGVQYEQYF. Here the CDR3 DNA reads TGTGCCAGTAGACAGGGGGTACAGTACGAGCAGTACTTC. The entire variable domain, with the rest obtained from reference TRBV19 and TRBJ2-7, is as follows: DGGITQSPKYLFRKEGQNVTLSCEQNLNHDAMYWYRQDPGQGLRLIYYSQIVNDFQKGDIAEGYSVSREKKESFPLTVTSAQKNPTAFYLCASRQGVQYEQYFGPGTRLTVT.

V and J are TRBV9 and TRBJ1-6, with D perhaps TRBD1 (6 bases). V was shortened by 3 bases and J by 9 bases, with 25 bases between the two germline ends. The CDR3 totals 18 residues. Germline values: CDR1 SGDLS, CDR2 YYNGEE. The CDR3 DNA reads as TGTGCCAGCAGCGATCGGAGACCAGGGGAGGTCATGGGTTCACCCCTCCACTTT. Translating gives CASSDRRPGEVMGSPLHF. The full variable domain, its missing parts supplied by reference TRBV9 and TRBJ1-6, is DSGVTQTPKHLITATGQRVTLRCSPRSGDLSVYWYQQSLDQGLQFLIQYYNGEERAKGNILERFSAQQFPDLHSELNLSSLELGDSALYFCASSDRRPGEVMGSPLHFGNGTRLTVT.

The V and J genes are TRBV6-5 and TRBJ2-7; D is possibly TRBD2 (5 bases). The germline V gene encodes CDR1 MNHEY and CDR2 SVGAGI. This CDR3 region has 12 residues. Between the trimmed V and J ends, which lost 6 bases and 6 bases, there was a span of 12 bases. This CDR3 reads CASSPGLGEQYF. In DNA form, the CDR3 reads TGTGCCAGCAGCCCCGGACTGGGCGAGCAGTACTTC.